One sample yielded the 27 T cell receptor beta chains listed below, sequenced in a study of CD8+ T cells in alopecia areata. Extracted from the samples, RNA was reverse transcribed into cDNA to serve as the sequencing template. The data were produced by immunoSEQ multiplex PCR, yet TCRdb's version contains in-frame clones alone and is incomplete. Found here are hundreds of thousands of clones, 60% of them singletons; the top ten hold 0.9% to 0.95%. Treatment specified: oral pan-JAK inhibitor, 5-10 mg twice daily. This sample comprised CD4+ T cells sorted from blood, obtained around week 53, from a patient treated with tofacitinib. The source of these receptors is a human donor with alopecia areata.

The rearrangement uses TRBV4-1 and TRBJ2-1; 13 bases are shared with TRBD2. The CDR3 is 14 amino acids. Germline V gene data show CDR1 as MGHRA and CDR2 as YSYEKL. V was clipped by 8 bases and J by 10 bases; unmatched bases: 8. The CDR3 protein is CASEGRTSGGEQFF. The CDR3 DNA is TGCGCCAGCGAAGGGAGGACTAGCGGGGGAGAGCAGTTCTTC.

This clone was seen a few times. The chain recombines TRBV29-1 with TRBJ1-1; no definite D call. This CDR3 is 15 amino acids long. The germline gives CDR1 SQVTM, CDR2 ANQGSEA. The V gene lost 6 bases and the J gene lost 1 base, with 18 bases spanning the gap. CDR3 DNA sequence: TGCAGCGTCGACCTCACTTGGGGTCAGAACACTGAAGCTTTCTTT. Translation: CSVDLTWGQNTEAFF.

The CDR3 loop is CASSERGSSLAKNIQYF. The DNA of the CDR3 is TGTGCCAGCAGCGAGAGGGGTAGCTCCTTAGCCAAAAACATTCAGTACTTC. The rearrangement uses TRBV9 and TRBJ2-4; either TRBD1 or TRBD2 may supply D (5 bases each). Germline V lookup: CDR1 SGDLS, CDR2 YYNGEE. The CDR3 is made up of 17 amino acids. Trimming cost V 3 bases and J 0 bases, with 16 bases left between them. The complete variable domain, with remaining parts taken from reference TRBV9 and TRBJ2-4, reads DSGVTQTPKHLITATGQRVTLRCSPRSGDLSVYWYQQSLDQGLQFLIQYYNGEERAKGNILERFSAQQFPDLHSELNLSSLELGDSALYFCASSERGSSLAKNIQYFGAGTRLSVL.

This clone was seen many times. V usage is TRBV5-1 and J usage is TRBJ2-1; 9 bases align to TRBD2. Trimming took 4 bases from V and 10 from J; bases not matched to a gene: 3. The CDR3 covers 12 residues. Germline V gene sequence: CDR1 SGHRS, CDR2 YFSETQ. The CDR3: CASSLGLAEQFF. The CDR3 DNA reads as TGCGCCAGCAGCCTAGGACTAGCGGAGCAGTTCTTC.

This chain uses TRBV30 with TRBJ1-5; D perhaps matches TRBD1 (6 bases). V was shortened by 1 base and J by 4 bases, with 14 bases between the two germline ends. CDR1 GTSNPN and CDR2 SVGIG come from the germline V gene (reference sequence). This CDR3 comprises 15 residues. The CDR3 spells CAWSDGTLSNQPQHF. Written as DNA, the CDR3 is TGTGCCTGGAGTGACGGGACACTAAGTAATCAGCCCCAGCATTTT.

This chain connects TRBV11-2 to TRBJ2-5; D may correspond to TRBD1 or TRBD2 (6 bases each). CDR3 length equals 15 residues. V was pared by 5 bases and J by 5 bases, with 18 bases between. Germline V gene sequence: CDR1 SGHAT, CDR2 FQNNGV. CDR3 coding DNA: TGTGCCAGCAGCCAGACAGGTGCTAGCGCGGAGACCCAGTACTTC. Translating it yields CASSQTGASAETQYF.

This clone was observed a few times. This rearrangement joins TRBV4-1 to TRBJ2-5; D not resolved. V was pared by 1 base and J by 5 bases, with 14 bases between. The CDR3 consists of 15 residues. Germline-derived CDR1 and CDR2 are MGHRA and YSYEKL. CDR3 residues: CASSQVLLSGETQYF. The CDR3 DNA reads TGCGCCAGCAGCCAAGTGTTACTTTCTGGGGAGACCCAGTACTTC.

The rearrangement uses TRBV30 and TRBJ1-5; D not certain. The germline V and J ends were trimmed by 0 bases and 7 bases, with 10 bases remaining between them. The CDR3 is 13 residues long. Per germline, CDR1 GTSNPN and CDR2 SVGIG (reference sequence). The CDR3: CAWSVTPGQPQHF. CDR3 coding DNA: TGTGCCTGGAGTGTAACGCCCGGGCAGCCCCAGCATTTT.

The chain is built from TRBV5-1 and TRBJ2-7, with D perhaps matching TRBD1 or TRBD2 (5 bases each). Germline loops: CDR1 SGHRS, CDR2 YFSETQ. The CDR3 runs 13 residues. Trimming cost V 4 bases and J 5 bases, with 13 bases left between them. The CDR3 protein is CASSTRGGDEQYF. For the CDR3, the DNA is TGCGCCAGCAGCACCCGGGGCGGCGACGAGCAGTACTTC. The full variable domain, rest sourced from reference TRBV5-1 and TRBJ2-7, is KAGVTQTPRYLIKTRGQQVTLSCSPISGHRSVSWYQQTPGQGLQFLFEYFSETQRNKGNFPGRFSGRQFSNSRSEMNVSTLELGDSALYLCASSTRGGDEQYFGPGTRLTVT.

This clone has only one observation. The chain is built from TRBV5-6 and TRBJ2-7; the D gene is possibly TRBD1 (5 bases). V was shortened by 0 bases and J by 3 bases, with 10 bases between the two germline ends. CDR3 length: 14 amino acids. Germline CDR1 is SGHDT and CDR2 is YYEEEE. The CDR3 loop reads CASSLGQGVYEQYF. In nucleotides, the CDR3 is TGTGCCAGCAGCTTGGGCCAGGGCGTCTACGAGCAGTACTTC.

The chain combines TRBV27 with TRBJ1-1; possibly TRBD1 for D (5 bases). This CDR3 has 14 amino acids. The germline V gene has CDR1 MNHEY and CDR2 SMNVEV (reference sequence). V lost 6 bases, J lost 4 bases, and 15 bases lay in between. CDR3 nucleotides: TGTGCCAGCAGCCGGGGGAGGTTTGGCACTGAAGCTTTCTTT. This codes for CASSRGRFGTEAFF.

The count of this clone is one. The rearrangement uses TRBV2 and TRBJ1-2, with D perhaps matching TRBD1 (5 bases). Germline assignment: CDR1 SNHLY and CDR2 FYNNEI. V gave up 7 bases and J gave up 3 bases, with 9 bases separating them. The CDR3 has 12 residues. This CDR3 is CASTTGYYGYTF. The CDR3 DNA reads TGTGCCAGCACCACAGGTTACTATGGCTACACCTTC. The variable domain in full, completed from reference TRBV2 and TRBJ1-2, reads EPEVTQTPSHQVTQMGQEVILRCVPISNHLYFYWYRQILGQKVEFLVSFYNNEISEKSEIFDDQFSVERPDGSNFTLKIRSTKLEDSAMYFCASTTGYYGYTFGSGTRLTVV.

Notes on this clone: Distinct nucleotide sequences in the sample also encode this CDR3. The DNA for the CDR3 is TGTGCCATCAGTGGGGGGGCCCAAGAGACCCAGTACTTC. This gives the protein CAISGGAQETQYF. V gene TRBV10-3 combines with J gene TRBJ2-5, with D possibly being TRBD1 or TRBD2 (6 bases each). Germline CDR1 is ENHRY and CDR2 is SYGVKD. With 4 bases removed from V and 1 base from J, the gap between germline ends came to 7 bases. The CDR3 runs to 13 residues.

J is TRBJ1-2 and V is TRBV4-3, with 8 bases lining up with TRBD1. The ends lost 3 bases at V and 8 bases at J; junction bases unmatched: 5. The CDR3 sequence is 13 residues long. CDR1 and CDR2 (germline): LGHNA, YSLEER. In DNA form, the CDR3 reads TGCGCCAGCAGCCAGGCGGACAGGGACGGCTACACCTTC. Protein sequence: CASSQADRDGYTF.

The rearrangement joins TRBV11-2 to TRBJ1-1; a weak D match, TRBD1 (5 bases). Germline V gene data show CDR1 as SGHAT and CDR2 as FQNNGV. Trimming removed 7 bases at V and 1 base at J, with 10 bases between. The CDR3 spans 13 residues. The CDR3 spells CASTWDWNTEAFF. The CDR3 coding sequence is TGTGCCAGCACCTGGGACTGGAACACTGAAGCTTTCTTT. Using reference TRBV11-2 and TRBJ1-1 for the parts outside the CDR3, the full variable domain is EAGVAQSPRYKIIEKRQSVAFWCNPISGHATLYWYQQILGQGPKLLIQFQNNGVVDDSQLPKDRFSAERLKGVDSTLKIQPAKLEDSAVYLCASTWDWNTEAFFGQGTRLTVV.

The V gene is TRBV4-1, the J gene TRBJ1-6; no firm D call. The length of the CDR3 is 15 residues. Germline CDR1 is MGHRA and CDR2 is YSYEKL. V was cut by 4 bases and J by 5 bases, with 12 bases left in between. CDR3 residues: CASSPFSADNSPLHF. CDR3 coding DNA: TGCGCCAGCAGCCCCTTTTCGGCGGATAATTCACCCCTCCACTTT.

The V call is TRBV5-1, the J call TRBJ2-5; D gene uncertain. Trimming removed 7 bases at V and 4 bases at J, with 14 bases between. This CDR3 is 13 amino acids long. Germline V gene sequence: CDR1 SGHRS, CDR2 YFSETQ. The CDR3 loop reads CASRPGSGETQYF. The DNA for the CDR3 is TGCGCCAGCCGCCCCGGATCTGGAGAGACCCAGTACTTC.

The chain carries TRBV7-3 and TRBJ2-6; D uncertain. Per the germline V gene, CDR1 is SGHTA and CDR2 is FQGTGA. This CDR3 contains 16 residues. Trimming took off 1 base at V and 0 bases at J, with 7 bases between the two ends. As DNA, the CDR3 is TGTGCCAGCAGCTTAAGGGCCTCCTCTGGGGCCAACGTCCTGACTTTC. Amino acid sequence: CASSLRASSGANVLTF.

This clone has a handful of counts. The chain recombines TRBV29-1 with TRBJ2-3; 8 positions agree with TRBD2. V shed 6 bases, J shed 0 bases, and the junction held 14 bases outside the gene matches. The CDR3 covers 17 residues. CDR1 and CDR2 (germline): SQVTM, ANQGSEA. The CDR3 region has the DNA TGCAGCGTCGCGGGACTTCCTAGCGGGCCTAGCACAGATACGCAGTATTTT. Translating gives CSVAGLPSGPSTDTQYF.

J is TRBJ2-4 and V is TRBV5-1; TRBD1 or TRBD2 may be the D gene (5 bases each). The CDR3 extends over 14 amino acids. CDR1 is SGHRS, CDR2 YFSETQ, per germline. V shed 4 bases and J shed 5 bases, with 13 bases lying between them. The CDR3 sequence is CASSEGGRENIQYF. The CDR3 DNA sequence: TGCGCCAGCAGCGAGGGTGGCAGGGAAAACATTCAGTACTTC.

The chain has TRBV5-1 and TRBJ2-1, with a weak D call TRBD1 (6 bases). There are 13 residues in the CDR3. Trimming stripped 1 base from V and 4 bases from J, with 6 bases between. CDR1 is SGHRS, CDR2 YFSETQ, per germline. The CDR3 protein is CASSLTGYNEQFF. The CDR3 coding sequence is TGCGCCAGCAGCTTGACAGGGTACAATGAGCAGTTCTTC.

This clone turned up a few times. The CDR3 loop is CSVEAKIRAGAFF. DNA of the CDR3: TGCAGCGTTGAAGCCAAGATACGGGCCGGAGCTTTCTTT. The genes are TRBV29-1 and TRBJ1-1; no definite D call. Trimming stripped 1 base from V and 10 bases from J, with 16 bases between. Germline V gives CDR1 SQVTM, CDR2 ANQGSEA. The CDR3 is made up of 13 amino acids.

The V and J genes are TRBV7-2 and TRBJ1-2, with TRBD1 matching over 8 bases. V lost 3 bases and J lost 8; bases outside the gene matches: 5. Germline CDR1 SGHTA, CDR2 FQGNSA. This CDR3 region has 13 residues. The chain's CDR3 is CASSFDRGTGYTF. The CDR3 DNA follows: TGTGCCAGCAGCTTTGACAGGGGTACAGGCTACACCTTC.

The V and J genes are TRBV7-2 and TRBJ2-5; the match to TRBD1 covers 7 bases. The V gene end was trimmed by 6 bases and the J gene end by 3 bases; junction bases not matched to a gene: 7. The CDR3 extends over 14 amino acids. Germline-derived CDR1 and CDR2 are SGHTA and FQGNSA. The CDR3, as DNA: TGTGCCAGCAGACCTAACAGGGGCGAAGAGACCCAGTACTTC. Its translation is CASRPNRGEETQYF.

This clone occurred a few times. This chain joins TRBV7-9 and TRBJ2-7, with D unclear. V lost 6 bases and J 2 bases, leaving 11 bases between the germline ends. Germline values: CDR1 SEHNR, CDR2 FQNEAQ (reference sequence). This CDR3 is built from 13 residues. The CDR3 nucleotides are TGTGCCAGCAGGCCAAGTTTTACCTACGAGCAGTACTTC. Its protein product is CASRPSFTYEQYF.

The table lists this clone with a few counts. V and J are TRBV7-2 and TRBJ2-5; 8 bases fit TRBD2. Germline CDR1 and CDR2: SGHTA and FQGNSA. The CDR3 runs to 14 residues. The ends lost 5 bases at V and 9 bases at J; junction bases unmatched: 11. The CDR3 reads CASSMPGLVLPQYF. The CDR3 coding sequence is TGTGCCAGCAGCATGCCGGGACTAGTTTTGCCCCAGTACTTC.

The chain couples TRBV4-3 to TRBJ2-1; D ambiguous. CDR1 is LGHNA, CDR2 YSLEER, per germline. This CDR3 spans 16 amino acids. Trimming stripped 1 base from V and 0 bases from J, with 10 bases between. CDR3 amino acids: CASSQVSSSSYNEQFF. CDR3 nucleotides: TGCGCCAGCAGCCAAGTTAGTTCGAGCTCCTACAATGAGCAGTTCTTC.